This T cell receptor beta chain was found in a study of T-cell reconstitution after alpha-beta-depleted transplantation in children. TCRbeta library construction was performed incorporating unique molecular identifiers. TCRdb itself ran the PCR reads through MiXCR, one entry per CDR3 protein. This table has about 300,000 distinct CDR3 sequences, about 9.5% appearing once. General study points: Two months or so post-transplant, alpha-beta T cells reportedly derived from several hundred expanded graft clones.

This clonotype showed up many times. The antigen is not known. The CDR3 extends over 14 amino acids. Germline V CDR1 and CDR2: MDHEN, SYDVKM. V lost 8 bases and J lost 1; bases outside the gene matches: 3. The sample in question was PBMCs, obtained before TCRalphabeta/CD19-depleted stem cell transplant. The chain joins TRBV28 to TRBJ2-2, with TRBD1 matching 8 bases. The sequence derives from a boy in the first two years of life with acute myeloid leukemia, due to receive a stem cell transplant. The CDR3 is CASGGTGNTGELFF. The DNA of the CDR3 is TGTGCCAGCGGAGGGACAGGGAACACCGGGGAGCTGTTTTTT.